These 10 T cell receptor beta chains were all obtained from the same sample, sequenced in a study of T cells after yellow fever vaccination. Via MiXCR, TCRdb re-called the 5' RACE reads, giving one row per CDR3 protein. The sample has about 320,000 distinct CDR3 sequences, approximately 12% seen once; the top ten hold approximately 3.3%. The sample here was CD4+ T cells sorted from PBMCs, taken 45 days after the yellow fever booster vaccination. Every receptor here comes from a young man who received the YFV17D yellow fever vaccine.

The rearrangement joins TRBV6-5 to TRBJ2-7; D is perhaps TRBD2 (5 bases). CDR1 and CDR2 from the germline V gene are MNHEY and SVGAGI. The CDR3 consists of 14 residues. The V and J ends lost 10 bases and 1 base respectively, with 17 bases between them. CDR3 DNA: TGTGCCAACCCAGGAGAGGGCCGATCCTACGAGCAGTACGTC. Translating it yields CANPGEGRSYEQYV.

The rearrangement uses TRBV28 and TRBJ2-4; tentative D call: TRBD2 (6 bases). The CDR3 has 15 amino acids. The V and J ends lost 3 bases and 3 bases respectively, with 12 bases between them. Germline values: CDR1 MDHEN, CDR2 SYDVKM. This CDR3 is CASSLSRGLKNIQYF. CDR3 sequence (DNA): TGTGCCAGCAGTTTGAGTAGGGGACTCAAAAACATTCAGTACTTC.

This clonotype was seen a few times. The V call is TRBV6-6, the J call TRBJ2-5; 9 bases agree with TRBD1. CDR3 length: 15 amino acids. Germline loops: CDR1 MNHNY, CDR2 SVGAGI (reference sequence). V lost 9 bases, J lost 3 bases, and 11 bases stayed unmatched. CDR3 DNA sequence: TGTGCCAGTGCGAACAGGGGGCAGGGGGAAGAGACCCAGTACTTC. It specifies CASANRGQGEETQYF.

The chain recombines TRBV13 with TRBJ2-7; 10 nucleotides agree with TRBD1. From germline, CDR1 is PRHDT and CDR2 FYEKMQ (reference sequence). V lost 5 bases to trimming and J lost 5 bases; unmatched junction nucleotides: 6. This CDR3 region has 14 residues. This chain's CDR3 is CASSPRQGAHEQYF. CDR3 nucleotide sequence: TGTGCCAGCAGCCCGAGACAGGGGGCCCACGAGCAGTACTTC.

The rearrangement links TRBV6-5 to TRBJ1-4, with 8 bases matching TRBD1. There are 14 residues in the CDR3. Germline trimming cut 8 bases from V and 4 bases from J; bases unmatched to any gene: 6. Germline values: CDR1 MNHEY, CDR2 SVGAGI. CDR3 sequence: CASHLQGVNEKLFF. CDR3 nucleotide sequence: TGTGCCAGCCATCTACAGGGGGTTAATGAAAAACTGTTTTTT.

V gene TRBV2 combines with J gene TRBJ2-1; 9 bases are a match to TRBD2. Germline CDR1 SNHLY, CDR2 FYNNEI. The V gene end was trimmed by 9 bases and the J gene end by 5 bases; junction bases not matched to a gene: 8. CDR3 length equals 14 residues. The CDR3 spells CASTGLARDNEQFF. The CDR3 DNA is TGTGCCAGTACCGGACTAGCGAGGGACAATGAGCAGTTCTTC.

This sequence joins TRBV4-3 and TRBJ2-1; 8 bases are a match to TRBD2. Germline V gene lookup returns CDR1 LGHNA and CDR2 YSLEER. The CDR3 has 13 amino acids. Germline trimming cut 8 bases from V and 5 bases from J; bases unmatched to any gene: 5. CDR3 in amino acids: CASPYSGDNEQFF. CDR3 in DNA: TGCGCCAGCCCTTATAGCGGGGACAATGAGCAGTTCTTC.

This clonotype was seen a few times. The chain couples TRBV6-5 to TRBJ2-2; 7 bases fit TRBD2. V was pared by 4 bases and J by 3 bases, with 8 bases of the junction left unmatched. CDR1 and CDR2 (germline): MNHEY, SVGAGI. CDR3 size: 16 residues. The CDR3 DNA reads TGTGCCAGCAGTTCCTTAGGGCGGGGGTACACCGGGGAGCTGTTTTTT. Residues: CASSSLGRGYTGELFF.

The V and J genes are TRBV6-5 and TRBJ2-7; TRBD1 matches 8 bases. Germline V lookup: CDR1 MNHEY, CDR2 SVGAGI. The CDR3 runs 14 residues. V lost 4 bases, J lost 3 bases, and 5 bases stayed unmatched. CDR3 DNA: TGTGCCAGCAGTTCCTCCGACAGGGGCTACGAGCAGTACTTC. Its translation: CASSSSDRGYEQYF.

This clonotype was found many times. This chain links TRBV10-1 with TRBJ2-4; D might be TRBD2 (6 bases). The germline CDR1 and CDR2 sequences are WNHNN and SYGVQD (reference sequence). The CDR3 spans 13 residues. Trimming took off 7 bases at V and 5 bases at J, with 12 bases between the two ends. Written as DNA, the CDR3 is TGCGCCAGCATTAGCGGCTATGAAAACATTCAGTACTTC. Amino acid sequence: CASISGYENIQYF.